This TCR beta chain was identified in a study of blood T cell repertoires in COVID-19. The wider study: COVID-19 samples collected from the United States, Italy and Spain covered acute and convalescent phases. Nucleic acid was either cDNA or gDNA, and it came from T cells, B-cell-depleted T cells, or PBMCs.

Sequencing used immunoSEQ multiplex PCR; TCRdb keeps in-frame clones, though not all of them. The top ten hold over 9.5% of the sample, which has 100,000 to 150,000 clones, more than 75% seen once. Followed over time, Seattle patients had been enrolled while infection was active. V was clipped by 1 base and J by 0 bases; unmatched bases: 5. The CDR3 covers 17 residues. CDR1 MGHRA and CDR2 YSYEKL come from the germline V gene. The TCR comes from a woman in her 70s with COVID-19, enrolled during active disease. Sequencing was carried out using peripheral blood. The chain is built from TRBV4-1 and TRBJ2-1; 8 nucleotides align to TRBD1. This chain's CDR3 is CASSQGGRGHSYNEQFF. As DNA, the CDR3 is TGCGCCAGCAGCCAAGGGGGCAGGGGGCACTCCTACAATGAGCAGTTCTTC.